This TCR beta chain was sequenced for a study of OX40 agonist ivuxolimab in advanced cancers. Samples of blood were obtained at baseline, on cycle 4 day 1, and on cycle 7 day 1. The table came from immunoSEQ multiplex PCR; TCRdb's copy has only in-frame clones and leaves some out. The top ten hold about 1.2% of the sample, which has around 67,000 clones, around 80% seen once. Per germline, CDR1 SEHNR and CDR2 FQNEAQ (reference sequence). V was pared by 11 bases and J by 7 bases, with 14 bases of the junction left unmatched. The CDR3 contains 14 residues. The sequence came from an adult with an advanced solid tumor such as melanoma, head and neck, liver or kidney cancer. The sequencing used CD4+ or CD8+ T cells sorted from blood, collected in a trial of the OX40 agonist ivuxolimab. The chain combines TRBV7-9 with TRBJ2-7; 10 bases agree with TRBD2. CDR3 sequence: CASEGSGGAREQYF. The CDR3 DNA sequence: TGTGCCTCAGAGGGAAGCGGGGGGGCTCGGGAGCAGTACTTC.